A selection of T cell receptor beta chains follows, all from one sample in a study of identical twins. TCRdb re-analysed the 5' RACE reads in MiXCR, keeping a single row per CDR3 protein. The sample holds approximately 470,000 distinct CDR3 sequences, 13% to 15% seen once. This sample also appeared in a second study, on yellow fever vaccine responses in identical twins.

Material for sequencing was CD4+ T cells sorted from blood. The receptors shown here come from a woman aged 18 to 35 in good health. Both conserved end residues are part of each CDR3. The order of the fields is D gene, J gene, V gene, clone size, CDR3 protein, CDR3 DNA. D genes are given only for firm matches. Some rows have no size entry. The others give once, few or many, or a class for an expanded clone.

- TRBJ2-3 TRBV4-2 many CASSQEINTQYF TGTGCCAGCAGCCAAGAGATAAATACGCAGTATTTT
- TRBJ2-3 TRBV29-1 many CSVERGGTDTQYF TGCAGCGTTGAAAGGGGGGGGACAGATACGCAGTATTTT
TRBD1 TRBJ1-6 TRBV12-3/TRBV12-4 many CASTQGQVSPLHF TGTGCCAGTACACAGGGGCAGGTTTCACCCCTCCACTTT
- TRBJ1-5 TRBV3-1 - CASSQDQAGAGQPQHF TGTGCCAGCAGCCAAGATCAGGCGGGGGCCGGGCAGCCCCAGCATTTT
TRBD2 TRBJ2-1 TRBV9 many CASSVKTGTRENEQFF TGTGCCAGCAGCGTAAAGACCGGGACTAGGGAAAATGAGCAGTTCTTC
- TRBJ2-2 TRBV28 few CASSPRFGRGRTGELFF TGTGCCAGCAGCCCCCGGTTCGGCAGGGGGAGGACCGGGGAGCTGTTTTTT
- TRBJ2-1 TRBV7-8 few CASSPILYNEQFF TGTGCCAGCAGCCCCATTCTATACAATGAGCAGTTCTTC
TRBD2 TRBJ2-7 TRBV27 - CASSLAGDPPYEQYF TGTGCCAGCAGTCTAGCGGGAGATCCCCCCTACGAGCAGTACTTC
- TRBJ1-1 TRBV7-6 - CASSPRGAGNTEAFF TGTGCCAGCAGCCCACGGGGTGCGGGGAACACTGAAGCTTTCTTT
TRBD1 TRBJ2-1 TRBV7-3 - CASRLGTGGYNEQFF TGTGCCAGCAGATTAGGGACAGGGGGCTACAATGAGCAGTTCTTC
TRBD2 TRBJ2-2 TRBV29-1 few CSAAAGGANTGELFF TGCAGCGCTGCGGCGGGGGGGGCGAACACCGGGGAGCTGTTTTTT
- TRBJ2-6 TRBV7-2 - CASSFGHSGANVLTF TGTGCCAGCAGCTTTGGCCATTCTGGGGCCAACGTCCTGACTTTC
- TRBJ2-2 TRBV20-1 - CSASRVSGELFF TGCAGTGCTAGCAGGGTCTCCGGGGAGCTGTTTTTT
TRBD1 TRBJ1-6 TRBV5-1 - CASSLGRGDSPLHF TGCGCCAGCAGCTTGGGCAGGGGGGATTCACCCCTCCACTTT
- TRBJ2-7 TRBV20-1 many CSASPDSYEQYF TGCAGTGCTAGCCCAGATTCCTACGAGCAGTACTTC
- TRBJ2-6 TRBV14 - CASSQALISGANVLTF TGTGCCAGCAGCCAAGCACTAATCTCTGGGGCCAACGTCCTGACTTTC
- TRBJ2-7 TRBV7-2 - CASSVGYSPYEQYF TGTGCCAGCAGTGTCGGGTACAGTCCCTACGAGCAGTACTTC
- TRBJ2-7 TRBV7-2 - CASSLVGGSGSYEQYF TGTGCCAGCAGCTTAGTTGGGGGGTCTGGTAGCTACGAGCAGTACTTC
TRBD1 TRBJ1-1 TRBV29-1 - CSVTGGLTEAFF TGCAGCGTTACAGGGGGCCTCACTGAAGCTTTCTTT
- TRBJ2-1 TRBV6-5 - CASSYGRTGADNEQFF TGTGCCAGCAGTTACGGTCGGACGGGGGCCGACAATGAGCAGTTCTTC
TRBD1 TRBJ2-7 TRBV29-1 many CSFDRGGEQYF TGCAGCTTCGACAGGGGTGGCGAGCAGTACTTC
- TRBJ2-5 TRBV5-1 few CASSWGQAHIKQTQYF TGCGCCAGCAGCTGGGGACAAGCCCACATTAAACAGACCCAGTACTTC
- TRBJ2-5 TRBV28 many CASRIKETQYF TGTGCCAGCAGGATAAAAGAGACCCAGTACTTC
TRBD1 TRBJ2-4 TRBV14 few CASSPTGASQKNIQYF TGTGCCAGCAGCCCTACAGGGGCGAGTCAGAAAAACATTCAGTACTTC
- TRBJ1-1 TRBV6-4 - CASSEKMNTEAFF TGTGCCAGCAGTGAAAAAATGAACACTGAAGCTTTCTTT
- TRBJ2-3 TRBV24-1 many CATSDPRNWYTDTQYF TGTGCCACCAGTGATCCCAGAAATTGGTACACAGATACGCAGTATTTT
- TRBJ1-1 TRBV25-1 few CASRGVNTEAFF TGTGCCAGCAGAGGGGTTAACACTGAAGCTTTCTTT
TRBD2 TRBJ2-3 TRBV11-2 - CASSFRGVGSYSSTDTQYF TGTGCCAGCAGCTTCCGGGGGGTCGGGAGCTATTCTAGCACAGATACGCAGTATTTT
- TRBJ2-3 TRBV4-1 - CASSQEGDLRTDTQYF TGCGCCAGCAGCCAAGAGGGCGACCTGCGGACAGATACGCAGTATTTT
- TRBJ2-2 TRBV12-3/TRBV12-4 many CASSLFGAGELFF TGTGCCAGCAGTTTATTCGGAGCCGGGGAGCTGTTTTTT
TRBD2 TRBJ2-3 TRBV12-3/TRBV12-4 - CASSVSGLAGRTDTQYF TGTGCCAGCAGTGTCTCGGGACTAGCGGGACGCACAGATACGCAGTATTTT
- TRBJ2-5 TRBV29-1 many CSVAEGSQETQYF TGCAGCGTAGCCGAGGGCAGTCAAGAGACCCAGTACTTC
- TRBJ2-2 TRBV12-3/TRBV12-4 few CASKPGGRENTGELFF TGTGCCAGCAAACCCGGGGGCAGGGAGAACACCGGGGAGCTGTTTTTT
TRBD1 TRBJ2-7 TRBV2 - CASKGQGVYEQYF TGTGCCAGCAAAGGGCAGGGGGTCTACGAGCAGTACTTC
- TRBJ1-4 TRBV12-3/TRBV12-4 few CASSLGQRNEKLFF TGTGCCAGCAGTTTAGGACAGAGAAATGAAAAACTGTTTTTT
- TRBJ2-6 TRBV15 - CATSGTQGSGANVLTF TGTGCCACCAGCGGGACCCAAGGCTCTGGGGCCAACGTCCTGACTTTC
TRBD2 TRBJ2-1 TRBV3-1 - CASSPRLGSGAYNEQFF TGTGCCAGCAGCCCCCGTCTGGGTAGCGGGGCTTACAATGAGCAGTTCTTC
TRBD1 TRBJ1-6 TRBV5-1 few CASSRRLPSGTEDSPLHF TGCGCCAGCAGCCGACGCTTGCCCTCCGGGACAGAAGATTCACCCCTCCACTTT
- TRBJ2-1 TRBV3-1 many CASSQKGIPYNEQFF TGTGCCAGCAGCCAAAAGGGGATCCCCTACAATGAGCAGTTCTTC
TRBD2 TRBJ2-1 TRBV10-3 - CAIRGSGNSYNEQFF TGTGCCATCAGGGGTAGCGGGAACTCCTACAATGAGCAGTTCTTC
TRBD2 TRBJ2-3 TRBV7-9 few CASSLLAGDTQYF TGTGCCAGCAGCTTACTAGCGGGGGATACGCAGTATTTT
- TRBJ2-7 TRBV19 - CATRDRAYEQYF TGTGCCACCCGGGACCGAGCCTACGAGCAGTACTTC
TRBD2 TRBJ2-3 TRBV12-3/TRBV12-4 few CASSTDKRGGTDTQYF TGTGCCAGCAGCACAGACAAGCGGGGGGGCACAGATACGCAGTATTTT
- TRBJ2-2 TRBV3-1 few CASKPKGNTGELFF TGTGCCAGCAAACCTAAGGGGAACACCGGGGAGCTGTTTTTT
- TRBJ2-7 TRBV27 - CASSFRRTAYEQYF TGTGCCAGCAGTTTTAGGCGGACAGCCTACGAGCAGTACTTC
- TRBJ2-3 TRBV4-3 few CASSQDLPPDTQYF TGCGCCAGCAGCCAAGATCTGCCCCCAGATACGCAGTATTTT
TRBD1 TRBJ2-1 TRBV15 few CATSKGQGNNEQFF TGTGCCACCAGCAAGGGACAGGGCAACAATGAGCAGTTCTTC
- TRBJ2-1 TRBV6-5 few CASSYSSGNNEQFF TGTGCCAGCAGTTACAGTTCAGGTAACAATGAGCAGTTCTTC
- TRBJ2-1 TRBV7-3 - CASSFKEITGYNEQFF TGTGCCAGCAGCTTTAAGGAGATAACCGGCTACAATGAGCAGTTCTTC
TRBD2 TRBJ2-3 TRBV20-1 - CSAREVAGKATQYF TGCAGTGCTAGAGAGGTAGCGGGGAAGGCTACGCAGTATTTT
TRBD2 TRBJ2-2 TRBV12-3/TRBV12-4 - CASSKAGANTGELFF TGTGCCAGCAGTAAAGCGGGAGCGAACACCGGGGAGCTGTTTTTT